This TCR beta chain was obtained from a study of a mutant IDH1 vaccine in newly diagnosed glioma. Study-wide context: The first vaccination came 4-6 weeks after radiotherapy alone, or with temozolomide cycles. Every participant had undergone radiotherapy, temozolomide, or both before, and most underwent both. General study results and limits: Among all patients, vaccine-induced immune responses occurred in about 93%.

The method was immunoSEQ multiplex PCR; TCRdb's version includes in-frame clones alone and lacks a portion of them. The sample carries around 40,000 clones, over 80% recorded once. On this clone: What it recognizes is unknown.

The time point is: week 11, during vaccination. Every vaccination contained 300 ug of the mutant IDH1 20-mer peptide and was paired with topical imiquimod. In every donor, the tumor was a new WHO grade 3 or 4 IDH1-mutant, ATRX-lost astrocytoma. Germline V CDR1 and CDR2: MGHDK, SYGVNS. Trimming pared 4 bases from V and 4 bases from J, leaving 15 bases between. This CDR3 contains 15 residues. The J gene is TRBJ2-3, the V gene TRBV25-1; tentatively, D is TRBD1 (6 bases). The clonotype originates from a man aged 40-49 years with glioma. Sample: PBMCs, taken from a glioma patient whose treatment included an IDH1 peptide vaccine. CDR3 region: CASSARGFWADTQYF. CDR3 DNA: TGTGCCAGCAGTGCAAGGGGGTTTTGGGCAGATACGCAGTATTTT.